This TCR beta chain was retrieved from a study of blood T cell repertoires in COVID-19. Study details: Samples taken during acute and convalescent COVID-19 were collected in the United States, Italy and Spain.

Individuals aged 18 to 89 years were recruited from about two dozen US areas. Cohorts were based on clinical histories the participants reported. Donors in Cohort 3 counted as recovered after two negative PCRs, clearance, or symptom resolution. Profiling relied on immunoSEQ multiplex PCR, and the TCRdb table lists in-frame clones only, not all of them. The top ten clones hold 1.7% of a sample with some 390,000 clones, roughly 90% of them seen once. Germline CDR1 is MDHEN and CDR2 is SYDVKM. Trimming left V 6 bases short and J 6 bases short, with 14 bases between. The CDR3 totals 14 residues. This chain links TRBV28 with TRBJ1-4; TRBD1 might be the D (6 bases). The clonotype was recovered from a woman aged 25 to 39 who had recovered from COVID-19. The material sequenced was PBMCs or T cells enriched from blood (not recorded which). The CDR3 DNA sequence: TGTGCCAGCAGCCCCAAGGGGGATTATGAAAAACTGTTTTTT. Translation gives CASSPKGDYEKLFF.